A selection of T cell receptor beta chains follows, all from one sample in a study of tumor and adjacent non-tumor tissue in lung cancer. TCRdb re-called the multiplex PCR reads through MiXCR, storing one row per CDR3 protein. Of tens of thousands of distinct CDR3 sequences listed, roughly 60% were seen once; the top ten hold under 20%. The source material was distant non-tumor lung tissue. The receptors here all came from a woman in her thirties or forties with non-small cell lung cancer. Both conserved end residues are part of each CDR3. A D gene is named only where the DNA matches it firmly. The size field is filled for only some rows; it gives once, few, many or a size class.

j_call,d_call,v_call,clone_size,cdr3_aa,cdr3_nt
TRBJ2-1,TRBD2,TRBV29-1,-,CSIAAGYSYNGQFF,TGCAGCATTGCAGCGGGATACTCCTACAATGGGCAGTTCTTC
TRBJ2-1,-,TRBV29-1,once,CNVVAGQIFNEQFF,TGCAACGTTGTCGCGGGACAGATCTTCAATGAGCAGTTCTTC
TRBJ2-5,-,TRBV12-3/TRBV12-4,-,CASSFSRDARYF,TGTGCCAGCAGCTTCTCTAGGGACGCCCGGTACTTC
TRBJ2-5,TRBD2,TRBV6-2/TRBV6-3,many,CASGLAGVGEETQYF,TGTGCCAGCGGACTAGCGGGAGTTGGGGAAGAGACCCAGTACTTC
TRBJ2-2,TRBD1,TRBV29-1,-,CSGGDREVGTGELFF,TGCAGCGGTGGGGACAGGGAAGTAGGAACCGGGGAGCTGTTTTTT
TRBJ2-7,-,TRBV29-1,-,CSDPGRVRFEQYF,TGCAGCGACCCAGGCCGGGTCAGGTTCGAGCAGTACTTC
TRBJ2-3,-,TRBV11-3,-,CVSSLILADMQYF,TGTGTCAGCAGTTTAATCCTCGCAGATATGCAGTATTTT
TRBJ1-3,TRBD1,TRBV20-1,many,CSAPDREGDRHTIYF,TGCAGTGCCCCGGACAGGGAAGGGGATAGGCACACCATATATTTT
TRBJ1-5,-,TRBV12-3/TRBV12-4,-,CASSYRSEQHQHF,TGTGCCAGCAGCTACAGGAGTGAGCAGCACCAGCATTTT
TRBJ2-3,TRBD1,TRBV6-4,-,CVSSDSPGGTDTQYF,TGTGTCAGCAGTGACTCCCCAGGGGGCACAGATACACAGTATTTT
TRBJ2-1,TRBD2,TRBV7-9,-,CASSYSLAGNNEQFF,TGTGCCAGCAGCTACAGCCTAGCGGGCAACAATGAGCAGTTCTTC
TRBJ2-1,TRBD1,TRBV13,many,CASSPQTGSGEQFF,TGTGCCAGCAGCCCTCAGACAGGGAGCGGAGAGCAGTTCTTC
TRBJ1-1,-,TRBV14,many,CASSQDLGTEAFF,TGTGCCAGCAGCCAAGATTTGGGCACTGAAGCTTTCTTT
TRBJ2-3,-,TRBV12-3/TRBV12-4,many,CASGARAVTDTQYF,TGTGCCAGCGGGGCCAGGGCGGTCACAGATACGCAGTATTTT
TRBJ1-1,-,TRBV7-9,-,CTSSLNTEAFF,TGTACCAGCAGCTTAAACACTGAAGCTTTCTTT
TRBJ1-5,TRBD1,TRBV4-1,-,CASNLQGSNQPQHF,TGCGCCAGCAACCTACAGGGGAGCAATCAGCCCCAGCATTTT
TRBJ1-2,TRBD1,TRBV11-2,-,CASSLLKGAYGYTF,TGCGCAAGCAGCTTGCTTAAGGGGGCCTATGGCTACACCTTC
TRBJ1-5,TRBD1,TRBV20-1,-,CIARSGGQAGNQPQHF,TGCATTGCTAGGTCAGGGGGCCAAGCCGGCAATCAGCCCCAGCATTTT
TRBJ1-1,-,TRBV29-1,-,CSVRARGAVNTEAFF,TGCAGCGTCAGAGCAAGGGGGGCCGTGAACACTGAGGCTTTCTTT
TRBJ2-7,TRBD2,TRBV7-9,many,CASSPQPGTSSQQYF,TGTGCCAGCAGCCCCCAGCCCGGGACTAGCTCTCAGCAGTACTTC
TRBJ2-1,TRBD2,TRBV29-1,-,CSVDLASGRNRNEQSF,TGCAGCGTTGATTTGGCTAGCGGGAGAAATCGCAACGAGCAGTCCTTC
TRBJ2-1,TRBD2,TRBV4-2,once,CASSQCNGLAGDSSTYNEQFF,TGTGCCAGCAGCCAATGCAATGGACTAGCGGGAGACAGTAGCACCTACAATGAGCAGTTCTTC
TRBJ1-3,-,TRBV4-1,-,CASSQYVLSGNTIYF,TGTGCCAGCAGCCAATACGTCCTCTCTGGAAACACCATATATTTT
TRBJ2-7,-,TRBV5-1,-,CASSLTRTENNEQYF,TGCGCCAGCAGCCTGACCCGGACAGAAAACAACGAGCAGTACTTC
TRBJ1-4,-,TRBV10-3,once,CAIAGRDEKLFF,TGTGCCATCGCGGGTCGCGATGAAAAATTGTTTTTT
TRBJ2-7,TRBD2,TRBV5-1,few,CANSLNRSGRADEQYF,TGCGCCAACAGCTTGAATCGTAGCGGGAGGGCCGACGAGCAGTACTTC
TRBJ2-2,-,TRBV11-2,-,CAYSKVLAPGELFF,TGTGCCTACAGCAAGGTCCTAGCGCCCGGGGAGCTGTTTTTT
TRBJ2-7,-,TRBV11-2,-,CASSYRNLVGDEQHF,TGTGCCAGCAGCTACCGGAACCTAGTGGGGGACGAGCAGCACTTC
TRBJ1-1,-,TRBV30,many,CAWSVRGNTEAFF,TGTGCCTGGAGTGTCAGGGGGAACACTGAAGCTTTCTTT
TRBJ2-1,-,TRBV29-1,-,CIAETDYNEQFF,TGCATCGCCGAGACAGATTACAATGAGCAGTTCTTC
TRBJ2-1,-,TRBV29-1,many,CSVGYEQFF,TGCAGCGTTGGATATGAGCAGTTCTTC
TRBJ2-5,-,TRBV11-1,-,CASSGRLSEVTQYF,TGTGCCAGCAGCGGAAGACTATCGGAAGTGACCCAGTACTTC
TRBJ1-5,-,TRBV28,-,CASSLGIYAQSQLF,TGTGCCAGCAGTTTGGGAATTTACGCCCAGTCACAGCTTTTT
TRBJ2-1,-,TRBV24-1,-,CATSDPNRNEQFF,TGTGCCACCAGTGACCCTAACCGGAATGAGCAGTTCTTC
TRBJ2-5,TRBD2,TRBV29-1,-,CSALAGVQGTQYF,TGCAGCGCTCTAGCGGGGGTGCAAGGGACCCAGTACTTC
TRBJ2-2,-,TRBV11-2,-,CANSLESRELFF,TGTGCCAACAGTTTAGAATCCCGGGAGCTGTTTTTT
TRBJ2-3,-,TRBV30,-,CDWSDSWPDTQYF,TGTGACTGGAGTGATAGTTGGCCAGATACGCAGTATTTT
TRBJ2-1,-,TRBV11-3,few,CARSSTGASHNEQFF,TGTGCCAGAAGCTCGACGGGAGCGAGTCACAATGAGCAGTTCTTC
TRBJ1-6,-,TRBV6-6,many,CASVPEGHSSPLHF,TGTGCCTCCGTCCCGGAGGGACACTCTTCACCCCTCCACTTT
TRBJ2-7,-,TRBV11-2,-,CANSTGTGGAYKQYF,TGTGCCAACAGCACAGGGACTGGCGGAGCCTACAAGCAGTACTTC
TRBJ2-2,-,TRBV11-2,medium-sized,CASSPENQNTGELFF,TGTGCCAGCAGCCCCGAAAATCAGAACACCGGGGAGCTGTTTTTT
TRBJ2-7,-,TRBV7-9,-,CASSLDFSYEQYF,TGTGCCAGCAGCCTTGACTTCTCGTACGAGCAGTACTTC
TRBJ2-3,TRBD2,TRBV7-3,-,CASNLMASGSPDTQYF,TGTGCCAGCAACTTAATGGCTAGCGGGAGCCCAGATACGCAGTATTTT
TRBJ2-7,-,TRBV10-2,-,CASSEKAPILVYEQYF,TGCGCCAGCAGTGAGAAGGCACCCATTTTGGTGTACGAGCAGTACTTC
TRBJ2-1,-,TRBV6-6,-,CASSYSGGNEQLF,TGTGCCAGCAGTTACTCGGGGGGCAATGAGCAGTTATTC
TRBJ2-3,-,TRBV5-1,few,CASRASVLTTDTQYF,TGCGCCAGCAGGGCTAGCGTATTAACGACAGATACGCAGTATTTT
TRBJ1-1,-,TRBV6-1,-,CASSLGLGLDTEAIF,TGTGCCAGCAGTCTGGGACTGGGACTTGACACTGAAGCTATCTTT
TRBJ2-1,-,TRBV4-1,once,CASNQDEVGLEQFF,TGCGCCAGCAACCAAGATGAGGTCGGGCTTGAGCAGTTCTTT
TRBJ2-1,-,TRBV24-1,-,CATSDTRLGPGEQFF,TGTGCCACCAGTGATACCCGGTTAGGCCCGGGGGAGCAGTTCTTC